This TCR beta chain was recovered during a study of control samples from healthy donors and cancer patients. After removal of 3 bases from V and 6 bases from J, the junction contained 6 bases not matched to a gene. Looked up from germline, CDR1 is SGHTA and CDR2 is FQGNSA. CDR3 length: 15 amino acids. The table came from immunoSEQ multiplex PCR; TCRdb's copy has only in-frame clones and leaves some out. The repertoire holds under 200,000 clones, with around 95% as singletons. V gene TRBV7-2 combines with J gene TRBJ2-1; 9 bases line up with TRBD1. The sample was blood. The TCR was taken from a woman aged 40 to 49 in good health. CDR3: CASSLFRDRVNEQFF. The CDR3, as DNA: TGTGCCAGCAGCTTGTTCCGGGACAGGGTCAATGAGCAGTTCTTC.